One and the same sample provided the 25 T cell receptor beta chains below, sequenced in a study of blood T cells in healthy people across ages. Combining a sample-barcoded 5' primer with a J-beta primer mix, a second PCR ran for about 6 to 12 cycles. TCRdb analysed the 5' RACE reads with MiXCR anew, one entry per CDR3 protein. Here the sample spans more than 600,000 distinct CDR3 sequences, 20% to 25% being singletons. The same sample was also studied in work on T cells of mothers and their children.

Sequencing input: blood. The source of these receptors is a boy under 18 in good health.

The chain carries TRBV5-1 and TRBJ2-7; maybe TRBD1 (5 bases). CDR1 and CDR2 (germline): SGHRS, YFSETQ. CDR3 length: 12 residues. V lost 2 bases and J 7 bases, leaving 10 bases between the germline ends. The CDR3 loop reads CASSFQGREQYF. DNA of the CDR3: TGCGCCAGCAGCTTCCAGGGAAGAGAGCAGTACTTC.

This clonotype was seen more than once but under ten times. CDR3 nucleotide sequence: TGTGCCAGCAGTTCCCCAACGACTAGCGGGAGGTATCGGGGTGGGACCCAGTACTTC. Its translation: CASSSPTTSGRYRGGTQYF. J is TRBJ2-5 and V is TRBV12-3 or TRBV12-4, with TRBD2 matching over 13 bases. The ends lost 4 bases at V and 7 bases at J; junction bases unmatched: 18. The CDR3 loop spans 19 amino acids.

The table lists this clonotype with a few counts. The chain employs TRBV29-1 and TRBJ2-7, with D hard to call. CDR1 and CDR2 (germline): SQVTM, ANQGSEA. This CDR3 comprises 13 residues. The V and J ends lost 5 bases and 5 bases respectively, with 16 bases between them. The CDR3 loop reads CSVQALSEDEQYF. CDR3 in DNA: TGCAGCGTTCAGGCCCTATCCGAGGACGAGCAGTACTTC.

This clonotype was observed a handful of times. The V call is TRBV10-3, the J call TRBJ2-1, with D unresolved. This CDR3 region has 14 residues. V was trimmed by 2 bases and J by 1 base, leaving 6 bases between them. Germline lookup yields CDR1 ENHRY and CDR2 SYGVKD. Written as DNA, the CDR3 is TGTGCCATCAGTGAGAGGGATTCCTACAATGAGCAGTTCTTC. This gives the protein CAISERDSYNEQFF.

This clonotype was picked up a small number of times. This sequence joins TRBV2 and TRBJ1-1; a weak D match, TRBD1 (6 bases). V was cut by 7 bases and J by 5 bases, with 17 bases left in between. The germline gives CDR1 SNHLY, CDR2 FYNNEI. The CDR3 is 14 amino acids. The chain's CDR3 is CASMLGRQGTEAFF. CDR3 in DNA: TGTGCCAGCATGCTGGGTCGCCAGGGGACTGAAGCTTTCTTT. Drawing the rest from reference TRBV2 and TRBJ1-1, the complete variable domain is EPEVTQTPSHQVTQMGQEVILRCVPISNHLYFYWYRQILGQKVEFLVSFYNNEISEKSEIFDDQFSVERPDGSNFTLKIRSTKLEDSAMYFCASMLGRQGTEAFFGQGTRLTVV.

The CDR3 coding sequence is TGTGCCACCAGAAGCTCCTATAATTCACCCCTCCACTTT. It specifies CATRSSYNSPLHF. V and J are TRBV24-1 and TRBJ1-6; no reliable D call. Deletions cut 7 bases from V and 0 bases from J, with 3 bases between. Germline loops: CDR1 KGHDR, CDR2 SFDVKD. The CDR3 has 13 amino acids.

The chain employs TRBV29-1 and TRBJ2-1; D is perhaps TRBD2 (6 bases). CDR1 and CDR2 from the germline V gene are SQVTM and ANQGSEA. Trimming pared 1 base from V and 2 bases from J, leaving 12 bases between. This CDR3 has 15 amino acids. CDR3 residues: CSVEGLADPYNEQFF. In DNA form, the CDR3 reads TGCAGCGTTGAAGGATTAGCGGACCCCTACAATGAGCAGTTCTTC.

The V and J genes are TRBV7-2 and TRBJ2-5; no definite D call. This CDR3 is built from 15 residues. V shed 3 bases and J shed 5 bases, with 16 bases lying between them. Germline CDR1 reads SGHTA; CDR2 reads FQGNSA. The CDR3 bases are TGTGCCAGCAGCTTGACCCGCGTAGCACCGGAGACCCAGTACTTC. Translation: CASSLTRVAPETQYF.

The chain has TRBV20-1 and TRBJ1-5, with D perhaps TRBD1 (5 bases). Germline V CDR1 and CDR2: DFQATT, SNEGSKA (reference sequence). Trimming cost V 3 bases and J 5 bases, with 11 bases left between them. The CDR3 loop spans 13 amino acids. DNA for the CDR3: TGCAGTGCTAGGACGACAGCGGATCAGCCCCAGCATTTT. Protein product: CSARTTADQPQHF.

V usage is TRBV12-3 or TRBV12-4 and J usage is TRBJ1-4; weak D call: TRBD1 (5 bases). Trimming took 3 bases from V and 4 from J, leaving 15 bases between them. The CDR3 consists of 16 residues. As DNA, the CDR3 is TGTGCCAGCAGTTTCTGGCCGCGGACACTTAATGAAAAACTGTTTTTT. It encodes CASSFWPRTLNEKLFF.

The genes are TRBV4-1 and TRBJ2-2; no firm D call. The CDR3 totals 13 residues. Germline CDR1 MGHRA, CDR2 YSYEKL. V was shortened by 0 bases and J by 8 bases, with 7 bases between the two germline ends. The CDR3 loop is CASSQEITGELFF. In nucleotides, the CDR3 is TGCGCCAGCAGCCAAGAGATCACTGGGGAGCTGTTTTTT.

A single count supports this clonotype. The V call is TRBV24-1, the J call TRBJ2-3, with D hard to call. CDR1 and CDR2 (germline): KGHDR, SFDVKD. Trimming pared 5 bases from V and 8 bases from J, leaving 10 bases between. CDR3 length equals 12 residues. The CDR3 loop reads CATSGDLGTQYF. CDR3 DNA sequence: TGTGCCACCAGTGGGGATTTGGGTACGCAGTATTTT.

The V call is TRBV6-1, the J call TRBJ2-1, with no clear D. Gene TRBJ2-5 matches the end of the DNA better, so the J call may be wrong. The CDR3 is made up of 11 amino acids. Germline V gene data show CDR1 as MNHNS and CDR2 as SASEGT. The CDR3 region is CATTLVETQYF. CDR3 nucleotides: TGTGCCACCACACTGGTAGAGACCCAGTACTTC.

The gene calls are TRBV29-1 and TRBJ1-2; D gene unclear. Trimming shortened V by 4 bases and J by 0 bases, and 3 bases separated the two germline ends. The germline V gene encodes CDR1 SQVTM and CDR2 ANQGSEA. CDR3 length: 11 residues. In DNA form, the CDR3 reads TGCAGCGTTGCGGCTAACTATGGCTACACCTTC. This encodes CSVAANYGYTF.

To note about this clonotype: A clone one base away is much larger, so this may be a read error. This chain links TRBV29-1 with TRBJ2-5; 8 nucleotides agree with TRBD1. Germline V gene lookup returns CDR1 SQVTM and CDR2 ANQGSEA. The CDR3 runs 13 residues. The CDR3 DNA follows: TGCAGCGTCCGCCCAGGGGGCCAAGAGGCCCAGTACTTC. Protein: CSVRPGGQEAQYF.

The chain recombines TRBV24-1 with TRBJ2-5, with D maybe TRBD2 (5 bases). This CDR3 contains 14 residues. CDR1 and CDR2 from the germline V gene are KGHDR and SFDVKD. Trimming removed 0 bases from V and 5 bases from J, with 9 bases in between. The CDR3 sequence: CATSDLEGEETQYF. CDR3 DNA sequence: TGTGCCACCAGTGATTTGGAGGGTGAGGAGACCCAGTACTTC.

This clonotype turned up a few times. The rearrangement links TRBV12-3 or TRBV12-4 to TRBJ2-7, with 8 positions matching TRBD1. After removal of 3 bases from V and 6 bases from J, the junction contained 10 bases not matched to a gene. The CDR3 is made up of 15 amino acids. The DNA for the CDR3 is TGTGCCAGCAGTTTGTGGCAGGGGGCGTTGTGCGAGCAGTACTTC. Protein sequence: CASSLWQGALCEQYF.

This clonotype was picked up a small number of times. The V gene is TRBV13, the J gene TRBJ2-5; TRBD2 aligns across 7 bases. This CDR3 is built from 15 residues. The V segment lost 4 bases and the J segment 2 bases; nucleotides outside the gene matches: 7. Germline V gene lookup returns CDR1 PRHDT and CDR2 FYEKMQ (reference sequence). As DNA, the CDR3 is TGTGCCAGCAGCTCCGGGACTATCAAACAAGAGACCCAGTACTTC. This sequence encodes CASSSGTIKQETQYF. Using reference TRBV13 and TRBJ2-5 for the parts outside the CDR3, the full variable domain is AAGVIQSPRHLIKEKRETATLKCYPIPRHDTVYWYQQGPGQDPQFLISFYEKMQSDKGSIPDRFSAQQFSDYHSELNMSSLELGDSALYFCASSSGTIKQETQYFGPGTRLLVL.

The gene calls are TRBV29-1 and TRBJ2-5; 9 bases line up with TRBD1. V shed 3 bases and J 3 bases; nucleotides not matched to a gene: 23. Germline CDR1 and CDR2: SQVTM and ANQGSEA. The CDR3 is 20 residues long. The CDR3 is CSVEASQGAQWIRGKETQYF. The CDR3, as DNA: TGCAGCGTTGAGGCTTCACAGGGGGCGCAGTGGATAAGGGGTAAAGAGACCCAGTACTTC.

The chain is built from TRBV6-2 or TRBV6-3 and TRBJ1-1; a weak D match, TRBD1 (5 bases). The CDR3 has 16 amino acids. CDR1 and CDR2 (germline): MNHEY, SVGEGT. V gave up 6 bases and J gave up 5 bases, with 22 bases separating them. The CDR3 is CASSSWGRTGGTEAFF. The CDR3 DNA reads TGTGCCAGCAGCAGTTGGGGGAGAACCGGGGGAACTGAAGCTTTCTTT.

The chain is built from TRBV24-1 and TRBJ2-1; D is uncertain. The V gene's germline CDR1 is KGHDR and CDR2 SFDVKD. Between the trimmed V and J ends, which lost 3 bases and 13 bases, there was a span of 9 bases. The length of the CDR3 is 11 residues. The CDR3 protein is CATSDTGYQFF. The CDR3 DNA is TGTGCCACCAGTGATACGGGTTACCAGTTCTTC.

This clonotype was counted between two and nine times. The chain has TRBV20-1 and TRBJ2-1, with 13 bases aligning to TRBD2. The DNA end is more similar to TRBJ2-7, so the J call may be wrong. The germline V gene encodes CDR1 DFQATT and CDR2 SNEGSKA (reference sequence). CDR3 length equals 15 residues. Here the CDR3 reads CSARPGTSGAYEQYF. CDR3 coding DNA: TGCAGTGCTAGGCCCGGGACTAGCGGGGCCTACGAGCAGTACTTC.

The chain couples TRBV9 to TRBJ2-1; TRBD2 matches 12 bases. With V trimmed by 3 bases and J by 7 bases, 5 bases remained unmatched. The CDR3 spans 15 residues. Germline CDR1 and CDR2: SGDLS and YYNGEE. The DNA of the CDR3 is TGTGCCAGCAGCGCTAGCGGGAGGGCGGGAAATGAGCAGTTCTTC. This encodes CASSASGRAGNEQFF.

This clonotype came up a few times. The genes are TRBV7-9 and TRBJ2-3; D is unresolved. The V end lost 0 bases, the J end lost 2 bases, and 9 bases lay between the germline ends. Looked up from germline, CDR1 is SEHNR and CDR2 is FQNEAQ (reference sequence). This CDR3 is built from 15 residues. The CDR3 sequence is CASSLANSFTDTQYF. The CDR3 bases are TGTGCCAGCAGCTTAGCGAACTCCTTCACAGATACGCAGTATTTT.

The chain has TRBV28 and TRBJ1-4; 10 nucleotides align to TRBD1. Per germline, CDR1 MDHEN and CDR2 SYDVKM. After removal of 6 bases from V and 8 bases from J, the junction contained 6 bases not matched to a gene. The CDR3 contains 14 residues. CDR3 amino acids: CASRGTGEDEKLFF. CDR3 nucleotide sequence: TGTGCCAGCAGAGGGACAGGGGAGGACGAAAAACTGTTTTTT.